This T cell receptor (beta chain) was sequenced during a study of blood T cell repertoires in COVID-19. Trimming left V 6 bases short and J 9 bases short, with 27 bases between. The length of the CDR3 is 17 residues. Per the germline V gene, CDR1 is WSHSY and CDR2 is SAAADI. Clones were sequenced by immunoSEQ multiplex PCR, and TCRdb holds only the in-frame ones, with some missing. In the table there are over 350,000 clones, about 85% of which are singletons. This TCR derives from a woman aged 18-30 years with acute COVID-19. The chain uses TRBV10-2 and TRBJ1-5; a possible D gene is TRBD1 (6 bases). Sequenced input: PBMCs or T cells enriched from blood (not recorded which). The CDR3 coding sequence is TGCGCCAGCAGCTGGGGACAATTGAGCAGGGGAAGCTCGCCCCAGCATTTT. It yields the protein CASSWGQLSRGSSPQHF.